This T cell receptor (beta chain) derives from a study of vaccination effects on CD4 cells after COVID-19. Concerning this clone itself: Its antigen is unidentified.

CD4+ T cells specific for antigen were expanded with viral peptide pools by the ViraFEST assay before sequencing. Following 10 days of culture, CD4+ T cells were isolated. Participants were given two doses of BNT162b2 or mRNA-1273 vaccine. Data came from immunoSEQ multiplex PCR; TCRdb stores just in-frame clones and leaves some out. The sample holds fewer than 25,000 clones, around 70% seen once. Here the sequenced sample was CD4+ T cells from PBMCs cultured with HCoV-NL63 spike peptides, taken after COVID-19 vaccination. This clonotype was obtained from a human donor who received a COVID-19 vaccine.

The CDR3 loop reads CASSESGASGTLLNEQFF. The CDR3 nucleotides read TGCGCCAGCAGTGAGTCGGGGGCTAGCGGGACACTATTGAATGAGCAGTTCTTC. V and J are TRBV10-2 and TRBJ2-1; 9 bases fit TRBD2. CDR1 and CDR2 (germline): WSHSY, SAAADI. V lost 0 bases, J lost 7 bases, and 13 bases stayed unmatched. This CDR3 spans 18 amino acids.